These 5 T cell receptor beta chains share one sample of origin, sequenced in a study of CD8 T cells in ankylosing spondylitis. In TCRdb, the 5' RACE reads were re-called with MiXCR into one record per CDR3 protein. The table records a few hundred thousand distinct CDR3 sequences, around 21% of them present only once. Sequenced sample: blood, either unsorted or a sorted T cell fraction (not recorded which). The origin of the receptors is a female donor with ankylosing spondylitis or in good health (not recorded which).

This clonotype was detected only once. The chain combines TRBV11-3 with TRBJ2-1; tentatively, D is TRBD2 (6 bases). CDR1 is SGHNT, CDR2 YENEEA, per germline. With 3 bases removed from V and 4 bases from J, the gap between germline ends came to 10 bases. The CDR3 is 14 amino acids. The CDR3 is CASSFGTEYNEQFF. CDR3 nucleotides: TGTGCCAGCAGCTTCGGGACTGAGTACAATGAGCAGTTCTTC.

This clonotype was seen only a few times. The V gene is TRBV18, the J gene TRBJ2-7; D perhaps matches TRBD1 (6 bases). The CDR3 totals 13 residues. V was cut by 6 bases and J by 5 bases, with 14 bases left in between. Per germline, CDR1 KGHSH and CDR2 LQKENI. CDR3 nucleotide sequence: TGTGCCAGCTCCCCTCGGACAGAGGACGAGCAGTACTTC. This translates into CASSPRTEDEQYF.

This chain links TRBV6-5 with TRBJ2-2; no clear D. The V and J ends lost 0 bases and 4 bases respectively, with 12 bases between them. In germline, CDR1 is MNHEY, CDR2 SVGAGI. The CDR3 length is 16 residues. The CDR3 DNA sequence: TGTGCCAGCAGTTACTCGATAAGGCCCGGCACCGGGGAGCTGTTTTTT. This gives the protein CASSYSIRPGTGELFF.

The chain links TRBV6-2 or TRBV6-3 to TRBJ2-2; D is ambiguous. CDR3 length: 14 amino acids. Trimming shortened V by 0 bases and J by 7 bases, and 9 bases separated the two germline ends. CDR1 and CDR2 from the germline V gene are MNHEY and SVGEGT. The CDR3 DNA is TGTGCCAGCAGTTACTCGTACCCGGTCGGGGAGCTGTTTTTT. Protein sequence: CASSYSYPVGELFF.

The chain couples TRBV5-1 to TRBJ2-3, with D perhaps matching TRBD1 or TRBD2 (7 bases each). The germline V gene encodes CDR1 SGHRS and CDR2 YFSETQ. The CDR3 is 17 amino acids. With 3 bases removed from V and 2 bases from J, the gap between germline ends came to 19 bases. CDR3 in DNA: TGCGCCAGCAGCTGGGGCCTACAGGGGACTACCACAGATACGCAGTATTTT. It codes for CASSWGLQGTTTDTQYF.